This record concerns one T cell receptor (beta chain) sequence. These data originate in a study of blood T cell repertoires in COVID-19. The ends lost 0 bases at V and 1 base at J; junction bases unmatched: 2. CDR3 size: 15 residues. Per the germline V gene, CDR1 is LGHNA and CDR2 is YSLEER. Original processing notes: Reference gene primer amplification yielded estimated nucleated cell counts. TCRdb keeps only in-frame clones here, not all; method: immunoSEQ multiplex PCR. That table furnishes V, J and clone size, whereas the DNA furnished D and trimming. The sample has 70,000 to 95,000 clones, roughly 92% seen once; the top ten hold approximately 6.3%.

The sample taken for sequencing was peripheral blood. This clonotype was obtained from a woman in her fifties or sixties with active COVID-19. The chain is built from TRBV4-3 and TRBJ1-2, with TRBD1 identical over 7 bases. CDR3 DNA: TGCGCCAGCAGCCAAGACAGGGGGAGTAACTATGGCTACACCTTC. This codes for CASSQDRGSNYGYTF.